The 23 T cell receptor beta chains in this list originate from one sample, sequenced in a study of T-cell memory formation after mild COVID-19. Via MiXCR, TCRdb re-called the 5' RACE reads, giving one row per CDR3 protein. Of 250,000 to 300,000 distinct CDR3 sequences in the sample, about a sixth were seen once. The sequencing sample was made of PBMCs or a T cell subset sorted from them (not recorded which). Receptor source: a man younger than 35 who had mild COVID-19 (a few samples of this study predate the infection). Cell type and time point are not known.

The CDR3 coding sequence is TGCAGCGTTGAAGATGGAGGGAACACCGGGGAGCTGTTTTTT. Its protein is CSVEDGGNTGELFF. The genes are TRBV29-1 and TRBJ2-2; TRBD2 might be the D (5 bases). The germline V and J ends were trimmed by 0 bases and 1 base, with 6 bases remaining between them. CDR1 and CDR2 from the germline V gene are SQVTM and ANQGSEA. This CDR3 region has 14 residues.

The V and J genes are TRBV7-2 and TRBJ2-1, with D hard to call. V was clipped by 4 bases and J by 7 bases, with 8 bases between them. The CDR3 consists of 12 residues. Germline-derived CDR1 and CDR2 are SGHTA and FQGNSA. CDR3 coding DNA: TGTGCCAGCAGCTCGACCTGGAATGAGCAGTTCTTC. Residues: CASSSTWNEQFF.

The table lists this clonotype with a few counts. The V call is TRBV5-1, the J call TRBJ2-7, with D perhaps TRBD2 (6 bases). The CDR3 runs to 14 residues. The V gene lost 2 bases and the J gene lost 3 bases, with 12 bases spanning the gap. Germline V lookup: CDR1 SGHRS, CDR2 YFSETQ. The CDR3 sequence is CASSLGFGGYEQYF. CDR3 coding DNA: TGCGCCAGCAGCTTAGGCTTCGGGGGCTACGAGCAGTACTTC.

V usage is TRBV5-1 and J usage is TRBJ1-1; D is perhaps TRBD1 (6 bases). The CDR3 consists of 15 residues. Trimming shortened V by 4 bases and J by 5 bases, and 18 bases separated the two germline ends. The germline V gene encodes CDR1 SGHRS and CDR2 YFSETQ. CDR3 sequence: CASSQDGGVRTEAFF. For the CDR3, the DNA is TGCGCCAGCAGCCAGGACGGGGGCGTACGGACTGAAGCTTTCTTT.

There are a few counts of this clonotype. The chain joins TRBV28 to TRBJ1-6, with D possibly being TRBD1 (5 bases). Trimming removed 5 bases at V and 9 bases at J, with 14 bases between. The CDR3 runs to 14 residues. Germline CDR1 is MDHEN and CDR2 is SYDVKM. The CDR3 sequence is CASSPRQGVSPLHF. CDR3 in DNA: TGTGCCAGCAGTCCACGCCAAGGGGTTTCACCCCTCCACTTT.

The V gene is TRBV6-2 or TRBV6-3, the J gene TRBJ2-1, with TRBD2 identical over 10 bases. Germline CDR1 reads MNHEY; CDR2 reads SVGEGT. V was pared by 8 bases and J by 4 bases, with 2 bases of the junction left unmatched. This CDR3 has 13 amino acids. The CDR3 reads CASERGGYNEQFF. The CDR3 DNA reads TGTGCCAGCGAGCGGGGGGGTTACAATGAGCAGTTCTTC.

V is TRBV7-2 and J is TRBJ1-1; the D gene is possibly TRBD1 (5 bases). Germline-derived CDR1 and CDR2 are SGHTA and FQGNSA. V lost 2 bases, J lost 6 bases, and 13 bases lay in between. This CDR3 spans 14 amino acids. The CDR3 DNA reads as TGTGCCAGCAGCTTATCCCTGTGGGGGGCTGAAGCTTTCTTT. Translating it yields CASSLSLWGAEAFF.

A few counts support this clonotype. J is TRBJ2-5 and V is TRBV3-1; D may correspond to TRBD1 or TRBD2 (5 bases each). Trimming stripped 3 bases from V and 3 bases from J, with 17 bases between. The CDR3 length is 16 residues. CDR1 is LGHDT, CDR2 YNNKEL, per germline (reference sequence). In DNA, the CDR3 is TGTGCCAGCAGCCACTCTCCGGGACGGGAAGAAGAGACCCAGTACTTC. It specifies CASSHSPGREEETQYF.

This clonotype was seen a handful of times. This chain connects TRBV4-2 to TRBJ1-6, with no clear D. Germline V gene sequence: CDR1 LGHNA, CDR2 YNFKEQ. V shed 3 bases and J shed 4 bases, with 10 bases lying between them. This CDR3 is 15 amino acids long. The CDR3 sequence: CASSQQDPYNSPLHF. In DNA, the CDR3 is TGTGCCAGCAGCCAGCAGGACCCATATAATTCACCCCTCCACTTT.

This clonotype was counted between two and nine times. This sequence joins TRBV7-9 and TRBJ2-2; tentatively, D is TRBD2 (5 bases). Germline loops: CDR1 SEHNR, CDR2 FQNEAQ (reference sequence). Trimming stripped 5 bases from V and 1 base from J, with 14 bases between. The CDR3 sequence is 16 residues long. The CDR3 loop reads CASSSLRRENTGELFF. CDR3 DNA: TGTGCCAGCAGCAGCTTACGACGGGAGAACACCGGGGAGCTGTTTTTT. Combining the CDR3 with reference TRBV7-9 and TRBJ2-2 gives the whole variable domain DTGVSQNPRHKITKRGQNVTFRCDPISEHNRLYWYRQTLGQGPEFLTYFQNEAQLEKSRLLSDRFSAERPKGSFSTLEIQRTEQGDSAMYLCASSSLRRENTGELFFGEGSRLTVL.

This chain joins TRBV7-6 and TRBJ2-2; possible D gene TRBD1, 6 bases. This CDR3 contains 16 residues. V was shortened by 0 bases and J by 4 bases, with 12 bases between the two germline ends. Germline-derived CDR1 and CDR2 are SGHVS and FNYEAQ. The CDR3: CASSLAAGASTGELFF. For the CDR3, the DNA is TGTGCCAGCAGCTTAGCGGCAGGGGCTAGCACCGGGGAGCTGTTTTTT.

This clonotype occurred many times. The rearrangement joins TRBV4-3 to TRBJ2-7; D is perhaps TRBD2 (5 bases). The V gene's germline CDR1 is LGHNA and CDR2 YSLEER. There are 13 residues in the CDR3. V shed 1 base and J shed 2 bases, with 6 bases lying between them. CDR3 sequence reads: CASSQGGAYEQYF. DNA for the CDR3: TGCGCCAGCAGCCAAGGGGGAGCCTACGAGCAGTACTTC.

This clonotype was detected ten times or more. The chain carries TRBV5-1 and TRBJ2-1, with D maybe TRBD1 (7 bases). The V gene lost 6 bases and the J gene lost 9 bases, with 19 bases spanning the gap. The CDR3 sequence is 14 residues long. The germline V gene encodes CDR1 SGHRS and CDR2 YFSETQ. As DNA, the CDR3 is TGCGCCAGCACTCTGGAGCAGGGGGGAGGTGAGCAGTTCTTC. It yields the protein CASTLEQGGGEQFF.

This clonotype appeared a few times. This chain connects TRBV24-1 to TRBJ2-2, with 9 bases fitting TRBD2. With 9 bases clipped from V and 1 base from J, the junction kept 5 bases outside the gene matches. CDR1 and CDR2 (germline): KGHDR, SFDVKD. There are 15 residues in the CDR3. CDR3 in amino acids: CATGRTSENTGELFF. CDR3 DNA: TGTGCCACCGGGAGGACTAGCGAGAACACCGGGGAGCTGTTTTTT.

The CDR3 protein is CASSSQGLPATQYF. The CDR3 DNA reads as TGTGCCAGCAGTTCCCAGGGACTTCCAGCTACGCAGTATTTT. The rearrangement uses TRBV11-2 and TRBJ2-3, with D possibly matching TRBD2 (6 bases). Germline CDR1 reads SGHAT; CDR2 reads FQNNGV. V lost 6 bases and J 8 bases, leaving 18 bases between the germline ends. The CDR3 sequence is 14 residues long.

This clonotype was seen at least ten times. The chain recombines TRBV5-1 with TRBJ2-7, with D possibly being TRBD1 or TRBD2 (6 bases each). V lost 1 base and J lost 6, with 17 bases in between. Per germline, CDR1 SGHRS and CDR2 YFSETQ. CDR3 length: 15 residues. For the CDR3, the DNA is TGCGCCAGCAGCTTGCGCGCAGGAGGGGGGACCGAGCAGTACTTC. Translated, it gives CASSLRAGGGTEQYF.

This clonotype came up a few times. CDR3: CASSPFGGRFQYF. The CDR3 nucleotides read TGTGCCAGCAGCCCCTTCGGGGGCCGTTTTCAGTACTTC. The V gene is TRBV11-2, the J gene TRBJ2-4; D tentatively reads TRBD1 or TRBD2 (6 bases each). Germline lookup yields CDR1 SGHAT and CDR2 FQNNGV. Trimming cost V 5 bases and J 11 bases, with 16 bases left between them. The length of the CDR3 is 13 residues.

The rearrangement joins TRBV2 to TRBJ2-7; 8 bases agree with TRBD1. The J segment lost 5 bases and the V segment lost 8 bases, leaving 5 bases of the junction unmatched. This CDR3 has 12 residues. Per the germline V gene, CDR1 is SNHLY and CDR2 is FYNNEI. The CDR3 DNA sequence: TGTGCCAGCGGCAGGGGGCCGGACGAGCAGTACTTC. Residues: CASGRGPDEQYF.

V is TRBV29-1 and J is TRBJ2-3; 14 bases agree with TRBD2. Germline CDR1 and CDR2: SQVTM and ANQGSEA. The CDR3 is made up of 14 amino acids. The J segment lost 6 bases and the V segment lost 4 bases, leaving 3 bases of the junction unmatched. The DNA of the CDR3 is TGCAGCGTTGTAGGACTAGCGGGGGGCGATACGCAGTATTTT. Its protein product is CSVVGLAGGDTQYF.

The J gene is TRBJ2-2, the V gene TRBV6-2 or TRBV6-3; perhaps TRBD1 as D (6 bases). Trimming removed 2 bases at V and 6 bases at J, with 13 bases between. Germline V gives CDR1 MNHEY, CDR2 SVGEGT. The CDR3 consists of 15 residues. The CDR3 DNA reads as TGTGCCAGCAGTTACCTTGGGGGCCAGGCCGGGGAGCTGTTTTTT. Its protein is CASSYLGGQAGELFF.

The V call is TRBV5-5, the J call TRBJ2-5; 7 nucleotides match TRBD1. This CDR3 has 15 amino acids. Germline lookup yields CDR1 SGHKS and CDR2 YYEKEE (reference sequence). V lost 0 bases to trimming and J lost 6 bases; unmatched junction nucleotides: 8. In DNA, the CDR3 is TGTGCCAGCAGCTTGGGATTGACAGGGCTCAAGACCCAGTACTTC. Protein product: CASSLGLTGLKTQYF.

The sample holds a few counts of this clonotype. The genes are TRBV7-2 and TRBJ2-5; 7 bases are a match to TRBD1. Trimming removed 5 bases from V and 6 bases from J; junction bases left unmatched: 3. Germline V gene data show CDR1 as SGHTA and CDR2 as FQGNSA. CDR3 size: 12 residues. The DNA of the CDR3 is TGTGCCAGCAGCCCGGGACAGAAGACCCAGTACTTC. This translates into CASSPGQKTQYF.

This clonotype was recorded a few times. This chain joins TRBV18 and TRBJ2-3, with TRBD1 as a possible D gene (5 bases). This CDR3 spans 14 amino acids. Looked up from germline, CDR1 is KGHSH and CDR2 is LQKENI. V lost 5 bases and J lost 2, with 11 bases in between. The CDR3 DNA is TGTGCCAGCTCAGGCGCAGGGTACACAGATACGCAGTATTTT. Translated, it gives CASSGAGYTDTQYF.